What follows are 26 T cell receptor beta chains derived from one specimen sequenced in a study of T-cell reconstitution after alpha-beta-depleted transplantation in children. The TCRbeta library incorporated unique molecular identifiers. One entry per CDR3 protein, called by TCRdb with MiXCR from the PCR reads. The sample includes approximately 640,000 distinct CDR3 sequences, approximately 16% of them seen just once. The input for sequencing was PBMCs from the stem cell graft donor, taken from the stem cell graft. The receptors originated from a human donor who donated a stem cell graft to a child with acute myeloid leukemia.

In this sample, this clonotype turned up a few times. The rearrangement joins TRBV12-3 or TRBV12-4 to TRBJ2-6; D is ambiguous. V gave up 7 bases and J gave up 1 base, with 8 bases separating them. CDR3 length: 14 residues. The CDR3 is CASTLRSGANVLTF. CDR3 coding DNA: TGTGCCAGCACTCTCCGGTCTGGGGCCAACGTCCTGACTTTC.

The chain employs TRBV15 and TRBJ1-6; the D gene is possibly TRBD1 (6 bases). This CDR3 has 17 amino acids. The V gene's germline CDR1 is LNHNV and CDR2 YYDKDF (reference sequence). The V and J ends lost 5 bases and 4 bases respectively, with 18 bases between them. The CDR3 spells CATSPGAQANYNSPLHF. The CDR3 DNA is TGTGCCACCAGCCCGGGGGCCCAAGCGAATTATAATTCACCCCTCCACTTT.

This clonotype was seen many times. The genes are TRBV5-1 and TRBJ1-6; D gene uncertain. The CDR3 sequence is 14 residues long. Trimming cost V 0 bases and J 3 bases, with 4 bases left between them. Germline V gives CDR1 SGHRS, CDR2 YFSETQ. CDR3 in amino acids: CASSLGSYNSPLHF. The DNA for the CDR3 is TGCGCCAGCAGCTTGGGGAGCTATAATTCACCCCTCCACTTT. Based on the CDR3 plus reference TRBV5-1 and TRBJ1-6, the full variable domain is KAGVTQTPRYLIKTRGQQVTLSCSPISGHRSVSWYQQTPGQGLQFLFEYFSETQRNKGNFPGRFSGRQFSNSRSEMNVSTLELGDSALYLCASSLGSYNSPLHFGNGTRLTVT.

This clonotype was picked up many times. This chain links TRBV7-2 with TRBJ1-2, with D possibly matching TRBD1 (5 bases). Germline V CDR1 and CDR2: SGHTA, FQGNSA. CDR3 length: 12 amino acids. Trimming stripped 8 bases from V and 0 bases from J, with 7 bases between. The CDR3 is CASGQANYGYTF. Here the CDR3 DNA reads TGTGCCAGCGGACAAGCTAACTATGGCTACACCTTC. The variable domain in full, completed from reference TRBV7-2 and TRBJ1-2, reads GAGVSQSPSNKVTEKGKDVELRCDPISGHTALYWYRQSLGQGLEFLIYFQGNSAPDKSGLPSDRFSAERTGGSVSTLTIQRTQQEDSAVYLCASGQANYGYTFGSGTRLTVV.

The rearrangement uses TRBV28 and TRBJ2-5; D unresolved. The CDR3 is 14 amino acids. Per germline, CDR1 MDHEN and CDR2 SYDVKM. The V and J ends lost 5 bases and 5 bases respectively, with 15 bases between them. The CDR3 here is CASSPQRMGETQYF. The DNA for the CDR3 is TGTGCCAGCAGTCCGCAACGGATGGGGGAGACCCAGTACTTC.

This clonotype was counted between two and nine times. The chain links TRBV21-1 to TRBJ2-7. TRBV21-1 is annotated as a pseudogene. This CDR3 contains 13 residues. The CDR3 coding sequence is TGTGCCAGCAGCAAATCGGGAGAAGACGAGCAGTACGTC. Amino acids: CASSKSGEDEQYV.

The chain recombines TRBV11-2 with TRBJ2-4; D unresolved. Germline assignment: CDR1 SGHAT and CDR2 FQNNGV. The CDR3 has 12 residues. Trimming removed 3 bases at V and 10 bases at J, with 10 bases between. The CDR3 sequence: CASSLVQGIQYF. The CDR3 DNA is TGTGCCAGCAGCTTGGTGCAAGGGATTCAGTACTTC.

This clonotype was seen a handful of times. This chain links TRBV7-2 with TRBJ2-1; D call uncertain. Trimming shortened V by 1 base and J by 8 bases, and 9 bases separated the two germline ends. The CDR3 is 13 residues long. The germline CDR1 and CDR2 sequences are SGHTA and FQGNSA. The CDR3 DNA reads TGTGCCAGCAGCTTAGGGCTCCCCGATGAGCAGTTCTTC. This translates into CASSLGLPDEQFF. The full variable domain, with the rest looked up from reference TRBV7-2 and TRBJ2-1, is GAGVSQSPSNKVTEKGKDVELRCDPISGHTALYWYRQSLGQGLEFLIYFQGNSAPDKSGLPSDRFSAERTGGSVSTLTIQRTQQEDSAVYLCASSLGLPDEQFFGPGTRLTVL.

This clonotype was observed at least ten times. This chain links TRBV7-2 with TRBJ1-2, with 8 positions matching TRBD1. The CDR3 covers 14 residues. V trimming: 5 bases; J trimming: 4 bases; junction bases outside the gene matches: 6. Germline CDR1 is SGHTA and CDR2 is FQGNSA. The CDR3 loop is CASSRSTGGYGYTF. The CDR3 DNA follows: TGTGCCAGCAGCCGGAGCACAGGGGGCTATGGCTACACCTTC.

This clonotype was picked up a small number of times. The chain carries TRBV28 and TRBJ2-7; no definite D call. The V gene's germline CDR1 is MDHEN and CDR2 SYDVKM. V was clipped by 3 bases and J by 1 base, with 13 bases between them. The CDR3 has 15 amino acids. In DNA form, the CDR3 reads TGTGCCAGCAGTTTCGCAGAGGATAATTCCTACGAGCAGTACGTC. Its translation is CASSFAEDNSYEQYV.

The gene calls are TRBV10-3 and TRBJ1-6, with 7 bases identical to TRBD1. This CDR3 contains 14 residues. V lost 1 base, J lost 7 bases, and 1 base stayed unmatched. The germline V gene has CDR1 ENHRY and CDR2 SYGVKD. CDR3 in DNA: TGTGCCATCAGTGAGTTAGGGGGCAATTCACCCCTCCACTTT. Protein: CAISELGGNSPLHF.

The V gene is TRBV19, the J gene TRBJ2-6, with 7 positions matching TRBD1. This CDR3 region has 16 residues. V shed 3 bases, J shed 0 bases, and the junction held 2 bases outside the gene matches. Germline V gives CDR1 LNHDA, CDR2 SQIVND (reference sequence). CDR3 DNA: TGTGCCAGTAGTATTGAGGGGGCCTCTGGGGCCAACGTCCTGACTTTC. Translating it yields CASSIEGASGANVLTF.

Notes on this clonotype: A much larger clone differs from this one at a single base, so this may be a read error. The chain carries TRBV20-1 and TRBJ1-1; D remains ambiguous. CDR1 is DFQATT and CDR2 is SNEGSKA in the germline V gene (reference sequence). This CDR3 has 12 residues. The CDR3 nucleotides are TGCAGCCCGCTGGGAAGTGGCACTGACGCTTTCTTT. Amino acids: CSPLGSGTDAFF.

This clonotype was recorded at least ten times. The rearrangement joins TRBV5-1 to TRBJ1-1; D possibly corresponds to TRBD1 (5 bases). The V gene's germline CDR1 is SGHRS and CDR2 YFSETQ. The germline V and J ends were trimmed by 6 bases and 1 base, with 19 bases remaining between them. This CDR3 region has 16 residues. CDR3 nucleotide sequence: TGCGCCAGCATGGACGGGGCTAATCGTCCGAACACTGAAGCTTTCTTT. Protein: CASMDGANRPNTEAFF.

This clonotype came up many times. The CDR3 spells CSARDRSGSYNEQFF. CDR3 nucleotides: TGCAGTGCTAGAGATCGGAGCGGGAGCTACAATGAGCAGTTCTTC. The J gene is TRBJ2-1, the V gene TRBV20-1, with TRBD2 identical over 8 bases. With V trimmed by 0 bases and J by 3 bases, 4 bases remained unmatched. The CDR3 is 15 amino acids. Germline V lookup: CDR1 DFQATT, CDR2 SNEGSKA (reference sequence).

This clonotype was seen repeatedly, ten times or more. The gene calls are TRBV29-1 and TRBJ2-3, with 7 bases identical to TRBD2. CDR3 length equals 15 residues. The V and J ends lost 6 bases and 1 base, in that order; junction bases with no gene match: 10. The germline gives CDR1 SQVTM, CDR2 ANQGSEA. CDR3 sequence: CSVMTGGYGTDTQYF. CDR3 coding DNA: TGCAGCGTGATGACCGGGGGGTACGGCACAGATACGCAGTATTTT.

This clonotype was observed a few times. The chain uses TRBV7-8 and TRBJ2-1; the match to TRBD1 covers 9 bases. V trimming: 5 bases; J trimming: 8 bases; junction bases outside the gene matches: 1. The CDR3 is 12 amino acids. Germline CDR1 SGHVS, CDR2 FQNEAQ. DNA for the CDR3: TGTGCCAGCAGCGGGACAGGGCATGAGCAGTTCTTC. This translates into CASSGTGHEQFF.

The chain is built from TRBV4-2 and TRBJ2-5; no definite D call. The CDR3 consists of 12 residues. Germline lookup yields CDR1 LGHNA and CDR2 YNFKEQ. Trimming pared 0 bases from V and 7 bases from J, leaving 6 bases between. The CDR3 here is CASSQEGRTQYF. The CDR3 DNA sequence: TGTGCCAGCAGCCAAGAAGGAAGGACCCAGTACTTC.

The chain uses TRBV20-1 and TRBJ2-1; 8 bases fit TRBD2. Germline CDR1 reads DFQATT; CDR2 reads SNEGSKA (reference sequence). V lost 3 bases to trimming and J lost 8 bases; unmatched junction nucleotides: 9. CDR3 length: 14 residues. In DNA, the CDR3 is TGCAGTGCTAGTTTCCGGGGGGGCAGGTATGAGCAGTTCTTC. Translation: CSASFRGGRYEQFF.

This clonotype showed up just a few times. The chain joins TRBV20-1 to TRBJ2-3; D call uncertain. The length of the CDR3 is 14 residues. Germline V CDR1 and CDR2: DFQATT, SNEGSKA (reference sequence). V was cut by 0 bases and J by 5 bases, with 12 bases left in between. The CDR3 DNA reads TGCAGTGCTAGAGATGCCAGCATAGGAGATACGCAGTATTTT. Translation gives CSARDASIGDTQYF.

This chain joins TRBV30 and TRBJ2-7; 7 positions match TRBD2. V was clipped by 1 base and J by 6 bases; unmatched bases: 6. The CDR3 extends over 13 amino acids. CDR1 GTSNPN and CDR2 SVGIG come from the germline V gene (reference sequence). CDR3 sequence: CAWSASGRGEQYF. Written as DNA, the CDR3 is TGTGCCTGGAGTGCTAGCGGCAGAGGCGAGCAGTACTTC.

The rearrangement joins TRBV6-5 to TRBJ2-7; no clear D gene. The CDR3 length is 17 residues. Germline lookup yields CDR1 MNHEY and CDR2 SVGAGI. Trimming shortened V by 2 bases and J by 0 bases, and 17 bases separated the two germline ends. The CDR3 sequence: CASSYLPTPRSSYEQYF. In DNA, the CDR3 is TGTGCCAGCAGTTACCTACCCACTCCTAGGAGCTCCTACGAGCAGTACTTC.

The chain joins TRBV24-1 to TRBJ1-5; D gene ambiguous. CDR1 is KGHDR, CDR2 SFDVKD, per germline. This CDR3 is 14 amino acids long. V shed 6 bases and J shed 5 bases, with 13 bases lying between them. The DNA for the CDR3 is TGTGCCACCAGTTCGCACGAGGGAGATCAGCCCCAGCATTTT. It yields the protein CATSSHEGDQPQHF.

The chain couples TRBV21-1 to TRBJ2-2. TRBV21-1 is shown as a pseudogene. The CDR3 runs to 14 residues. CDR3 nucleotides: TGTGCCAGCAGCAAAGATGGACGTCCCGGGGAGCTGTTTTTT. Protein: CASSKDGRPGELFF.

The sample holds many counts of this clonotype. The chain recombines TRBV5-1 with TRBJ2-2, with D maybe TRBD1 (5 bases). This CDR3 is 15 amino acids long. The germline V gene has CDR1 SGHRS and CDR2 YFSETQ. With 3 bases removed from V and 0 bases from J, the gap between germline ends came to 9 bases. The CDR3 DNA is TGCGCCAGCAGCTCGGACACGGCGAACACCGGGGAGCTGTTTTTT. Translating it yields CASSSDTANTGELFF. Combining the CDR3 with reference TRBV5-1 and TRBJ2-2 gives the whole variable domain KAGVTQTPRYLIKTRGQQVTLSCSPISGHRSVSWYQQTPGQGLQFLFEYFSETQRNKGNFPGRFSGRQFSNSRSEMNVSTLELGDSALYLCASSSDTANTGELFFGEGSRLTVL.

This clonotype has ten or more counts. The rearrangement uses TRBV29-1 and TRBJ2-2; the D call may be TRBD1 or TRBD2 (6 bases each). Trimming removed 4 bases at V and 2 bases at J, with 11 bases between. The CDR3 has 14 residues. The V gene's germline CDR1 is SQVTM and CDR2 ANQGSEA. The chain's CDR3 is CSVGGAQNTGELFF. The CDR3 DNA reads TGCAGCGTTGGGGGGGCGCAAAACACCGGGGAGCTGTTTTTT.